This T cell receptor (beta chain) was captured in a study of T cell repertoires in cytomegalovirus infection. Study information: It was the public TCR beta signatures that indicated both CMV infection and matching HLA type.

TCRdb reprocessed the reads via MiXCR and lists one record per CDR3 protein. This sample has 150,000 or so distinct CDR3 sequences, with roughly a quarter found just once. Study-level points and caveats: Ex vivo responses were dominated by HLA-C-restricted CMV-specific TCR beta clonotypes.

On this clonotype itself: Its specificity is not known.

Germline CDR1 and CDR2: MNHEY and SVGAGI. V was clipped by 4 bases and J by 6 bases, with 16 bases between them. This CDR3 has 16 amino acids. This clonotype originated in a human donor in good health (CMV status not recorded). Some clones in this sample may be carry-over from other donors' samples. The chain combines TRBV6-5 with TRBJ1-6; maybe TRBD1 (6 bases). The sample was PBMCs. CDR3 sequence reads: CASSSGGGPGNSPLHF. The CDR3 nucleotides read TGTGCCAGCAGTTCTGGTGGGGGGCCTGGTAATTCACCCCTCCACTTT.